This T cell receptor beta chain originates from a study of T-cell memory formation after mild COVID-19. TCRdb analysed the 5' RACE reads with MiXCR anew, one entry per CDR3 protein. This sample yields over 300,000 distinct CDR3 sequences, of which 20% are seen a single time; roughly a fifth belongs to the top ten. Overall study findings and caveats: Day 15 to 85 contractors were CD4/CD8 balanced; later expanders leaned CD4+.

This clonotype was detected only a few times. Its antigen is as yet unknown. The sequence derives from a man younger than 30 who had mild COVID-19 (a few samples of this study predate the infection). Cell type and time point are not known. Specimen: PBMCs or a T cell subset sorted from them (not recorded which).

The CDR3, as DNA: TGTGCCAGCAGCTTAAACCAACAGCCCCCTTTCTTT. It codes for CASSLNQQPPFF. The V call is TRBV7-3, the J call TRBJ1-1; D is ambiguous. Germline CDR1 SGHTA, CDR2 FQGTGA. V lost 1 base and J lost 12, with 12 bases in between. This CDR3 is 12 amino acids long.